The rows below give T cell receptor beta chains drawn from one sample of a study of blood T cell repertoires in COVID-19. Clones were read by immunoSEQ multiplex PCR, and TCRdb kept only the in-frame ones, dropping some. The sample holds 400,000 or so clones, 85% to 90% seen once. The material sequenced was PBMCs or T cells enriched from blood (not recorded which). Receptors were obtained from a man under 40 who had recovered from COVID-19. Each CDR3 is given with its conserved first and last residue. D genes are given only for firm matches. Size values are once, few and many counts, or a class for expanded clones, and some rows have none.

d_gene	v_gene	abundance	j_gene	CDR3nt	CDR3aa
.	TRBV2	.	TRBJ1-1	TGTGCCAGCGGCCAGTCCCGGGGTGAAGCTTTCTTT	CASGQSRGEAFF
TRBD2	TRBV7-2	.	TRBJ2-5	TGTGCCAGCAGCTTGGGACTAGCATTTGAGACCCAGTACTTC	CASSLGLAFETQYF
.	TRBV12-3/TRBV12-4	.	TRBJ1-6	TGTGCCAGCAGTTTAAGCAGGGTTTCTGCCCTCCACTTT	CASSLSRVSALHF
.	TRBV11-3	.	TRBJ1-1	TGTGCCAGCAGCTTAGACCGACAGACTGAAGCTTTCTTT	CASSLDRQTEAFF
TRBD1	TRBV27	.	TRBJ2-1	TGTGCCAGCTCTCACACAGGGGAGTTCTACAATGAGCAGTTCTTC	CASSHTGEFYNEQFF
TRBD2	TRBV7-3	once	TRBJ2-1	TGTGCCAGCAGCGCGATGGTTAGCGGGAGGGGCAAGGGTGAGCAGTTCTTC	CASSAMVSGRGKGEQFF
.	TRBV2	once	TRBJ1-2	TGTGCCAGCAAAGAGAGTAACTATGGCTACACCTTC	CASKESNYGYTF
TRBD1	TRBV28	.	TRBJ1-2	TGTGCCAGCAGTTTACGTGGGACAGGGGGATCAGTGTGGGGCTACACCTTC	CASSLRGTGGSVWGYTF
TRBD2	TRBV4-1	.	TRBJ2-5	TGCGCCAGCAGCCACGCGGGGGGGGTGGAGACCCAGTACTTC	CASSHAGGVETQYF
TRBD1	TRBV7-9	few	TRBJ2-7	TGTGCCAGCAGCTTAGTGGGACAGGGTAACTACGAGCAGTACTTC	CASSLVGQGNYEQYF
TRBD1	TRBV6-4	.	TRBJ1-2	TGTGCCAGCAGTCCAACGGGGGGGACAGCTGACAACTATGGCTACACCTTC	CASSPTGGTADNYGYTF
TRBD2	TRBV6-5	.	TRBJ2-1	TGTGCCAGCAGTCCTGGGACTAGCGGGACCAATGAGCAGTTCTTC	CASSPGTSGTNEQFF
.	TRBV19	.	TRBJ1-3	TGTGCCAGTAGTATATCCAGAGGAAACACCATATATTTT	CASSISRGNTIYF
.	TRBV6-5	.	TRBJ1-5	TGTGCCAGCAGTTACTCCAGGGGAGGCAATCAGCCCCAGCATTTT	CASSYSRGGNQPQHF
TRBD1	TRBV9	.	TRBJ1-6	TGTGCCAGCAGCGCGACGGGACAGGGCAGTTCACCCCTCCACTTT	CASSATGQGSSPLHF
.	TRBV9	.	TRBJ2-7	TGTGCCAGCAGGGGTGGCAAACAGGGTAACTCCTACGAGCAGTACTTC	CASRGGKQGNSYEQYF
.	TRBV29-1	.	TRBJ1-2	TGCAGCGTGGTCAGGGAATTGGATGGCTACACCTTC	CSVVRELDGYTF
.	TRBV4-1	.	TRBJ1-2	TGCGCCAGCAGCACGGACTCCCGGACGGTATACGGCTACACCTTC	CASSTDSRTVYGYTF
TRBD2	TRBV7-9	.	TRBJ2-3	TGTGCCAGCAGCTTAGTCGGGACTAGCGGAGGGGGCACAGATACGCAGTATTTT	CASSLVGTSGGGTDTQYF
TRBD1	TRBV4-1	.	TRBJ2-3	TGCGCCAGCAGCCAATCCCGGGACAGGGGGCTCGATCGCACAGATACGCAGTATTTT	CASSQSRDRGLDRTDTQYF
TRBD2	TRBV28	.	TRBJ2-2	TGTGCCAGCAGCTCAAGCGGGAGAGGGCGGACCGGGGAGCTGTTTTTT	CASSSSGRGRTGELFF
TRBD2	TRBV7-2	.	TRBJ2-7	TGTGCCAGCAGCTTAACGGCGGGAGGAGTTCACGAGCAGTACTTC	CASSLTAGGVHEQYF
.	TRBV2	.	TRBJ2-2	TGTGCCAGCAGTGGACAGGAGAACACCGGGGAGCTGTTTTTT	CASSGQENTGELFF
TRBD1	TRBV5-1	few	TRBJ1-2	TGCGCCAGCAGCTTGGGACAGGGGGCGCGAAACTATGGCTACACCTTC	CASSLGQGARNYGYTF
TRBD2	TRBV2	.	TRBJ2-7	TGTGCCAGCAGTGAACTAGCGGCATCCTACGAGCAGTACTTC	CASSELAASYEQYF
TRBD2	TRBV11-2	.	TRBJ2-1	TGTGCCAGCAGAACTATAGCGGGAGGCCCTCGGTTCTTC	CASRTIAGGPRFF
TRBD2	TRBV7-6	once	TRBJ2-7	TGTGCCAGCAGCTTAGACTCTAGCGGGAGGGGGATTTACGAGCAGTACTTC	CASSLDSSGRGIYEQYF
.	TRBV12-3/TRBV12-4	.	TRBJ2-1	TGTGCCAGCAGTTTCCTAAACAATGAGCAGTTCTTC	CASSFLNNEQFF
.	TRBV29-1	.	TRBJ1-2	TGCAGCGTTGTTGTCAGAACTAACTATGGCTACACCTTC	CSVVVRTNYGYTF
TRBD2	TRBV7-2	.	TRBJ2-1	TGTGCCAGCAGTTCCAGCGGGGTCTACAATGAGCAGTTCTTC	CASSSSGVYNEQFF
TRBD2	TRBV7-8	.	TRBJ2-3	TGTGCCAGCAGCCCCCAGACTAGCGGGAATACAGATACGCAGTATTTT	CASSPQTSGNTDTQYF
.	TRBV9	.	TRBJ2-3	TGTGCCAGCAGCGCACACAGCACAGATACGCAGTATTTT	CASSAHSTDTQYF
TRBD1	TRBV10-3	.	TRBJ1-3	TGTGCCATCAGTGGGACAGGTCCAAACACTGGAAACACCATATATTTT	CAISGTGPNTGNTIYF
.	TRBV27	.	TRBJ2-2	TGTGCCAGCAGTTTTTCTCGGGTCACCGGGGAGCTGTTTTTT	CASSFSRVTGELFF
.	TRBV24-1	.	TRBJ1-2	TGTGCCACCAGTGACGGGACACAGAACTGTGGCTACACCTTC	CATSDGTQNCGYTF
.	TRBV30	.	TRBJ2-5	TGTGCCCTTCGGAGCCCCCTCCGTGTTATAGAGACCCAGTACTTC	CALRSPLRVIETQYF
TRBD1	TRBV19	.	TRBJ2-7	TGCGCCAGTAGTTTTGCGGGACAGGGGGCCGGGGAGCAGTACTTC	CASSFAGQGAGEQYF
.	TRBV28	.	TRBJ1-2	TGTGCGGGAGGGCAGAGTAGCTATGGCTACACCTTC	CAGGQSSYGYTF
.	TRBV11-2	once	TRBJ2-7	TGTGCCAGCAGCTTAATCCGGGGTACATCCGAGCAGTACTTC	CASSLIRGTSEQYF
TRBD1	TRBV7-9	.	TRBJ1-2	TGTGCCAGCAGCTCCCGAGGGCAGGGGGCGCGGGGCTATGGCTACACCTTC	CASSSRGQGARGYGYTF
.	TRBV4-1	.	TRBJ1-1	TGCGCCAGCAGCCAAGGGCCTGAAGCTTTCTTT	CASSQGPEAFF
TRBD1	TRBV9	.	TRBJ2-1	TGTGCCAGCAGCGCATTACAGGGGAGCGTCAATGAGCAGTTCTTC	CASSALQGSVNEQFF
TRBD1	TRBV3-1/TRBV3-2	.	TRBJ2-3	TGTGCCAGCAGCGCTGCACAGGGGGTTCTAGGCACAGATACGCAGTATTTT	CASSAAQGVLGTDTQYF
.	TRBV7-9	.	TRBJ2-1	TGTGCCAGCAGCTTAGCCCTAGCCGAGTACAATGAGCAGTTCTTC	CASSLALAEYNEQFF
.	TRBV7-9	once	TRBJ2-2	TGTGCCAGCAGCCTAGACAGGATTAACACCGGGGAGCTGTTTTTT	CASSLDRINTGELFF
.	TRBV9	.	TRBJ2-5	TGTGCCAGCAGCCCCTCCGACTACCAAGAGACCCAGTACTTC	CASSPSDYQETQYF
TRBD1	TRBV2	.	TRBJ1-5	TGTGCCAGCAGGGGCGGACAGGGGATATATGAGCCCCAGCATTTT	CASRGGQGIYEPQHF
TRBD1	TRBV14	.	TRBJ2-3	TGTGCCAGCAGCCATACGGACAGGGGTAGCACAGATACGCAGTATTTT	CASSHTDRGSTDTQYF
.	TRBV19	once	TRBJ1-2	TGTGCCAGTGAAGGGGACTATGGCTACACCTTC	CASEGDYGYTF
TRBD1	TRBV28	.	TRBJ1-4	TGTGCCAGCAGTATAGACAGGGGACGAAAACTGTTTTTT	CASSIDRGRKLFF
TRBD1	TRBV18	.	TRBJ1-4	TGTGCCAGCACCCGGGACAGAAATGAAAAACTGTTTTTT	CASTRDRNEKLFF
.	TRBV12-3/TRBV12-4	.	TRBJ2-3	TGTGCCAGCAGTTCCACACCAGATACGCAGTATTTT	CASSSTPDTQYF